One and the same sample provided the 30 T cell receptor beta chains below, sequenced in a study of cytomegalovirus exposure and HLA in healthy donors (dated by TCRdb to the late 2010s). Receptors were amplified or captured by the immunoSEQ multiplex PCR assay. For the multiplex PCR, a mixture combining 60 forward primers for TCR Vbeta segments and 13 reverse primers for TCR Jbeta segments was used. The clones in this table, taken by TCRdb from immuneACCESS, are in-frame only. Not every clone is retained; where verified, under half of the shortfall comes from an unresolved V gene, and the cause of the rest is unknown. This sample has approximately 110,000 clones in its table, and roughly 68% of those were observed once. The top ten clonotypes cover roughly 8.7% of the sample. Specimen: PBMCs. These TCRs come from a man aged 25-45 years in good health and CMV-seropositive.

This sequence joins TRBV5-1 and TRBJ1-2, with D maybe TRBD1 (6 bases). The CDR3 covers 13 residues. The germline V gene has CDR1 SGHRS and CDR2 YFSETQ. Trimming stripped 4 bases from V and 7 bases from J, with 14 bases between. CDR3 DNA: TGCGCCAGCAGCCCAATACAGGGATCTGGCTACACCTTC. Translating gives CASSPIQGSGYTF. Drawing the rest from reference TRBV5-1 and TRBJ1-2, the complete variable domain is KAGVTQTPRYLIKTRGQQVTLSCSPISGHRSVSWYQQTPGQGLQFLFEYFSETQRNKGNFPGRFSGRQFSNSRSEMNVSTLELGDSALYLCASSPIQGSGYTFGSGTRLTVV.

This clone was recorded once. The rearrangement uses TRBV4-2 and TRBJ1-2; weak D call: TRBD1 (6 bases). Trimming stripped 2 bases from V and 4 bases from J, with 14 bases between. The germline CDR1 and CDR2 sequences are LGHNA and YNFKEQ. The CDR3 loop spans 15 amino acids. DNA of the CDR3: TGTGCCAGCAGCCAACCCTCCGGACAGAGCTATGGCTACACCTTC. Encoded protein: CASSQPSGQSYGYTF.

The chain carries TRBV19 and TRBJ2-2, with 10 bases lining up with TRBD2. Trimming took 7 bases from V and 4 from J; bases not matched to a gene: 9. CDR3 length equals 16 residues. Germline CDR1 and CDR2: LNHDA and SQIVND (reference sequence). The CDR3 DNA reads as TGTGCCAGTAATTCACCGGGACTAGCGAGCACCGGGGAGCTGTTTTTT. As protein: CASNSPGLASTGELFF.

The rearrangement joins TRBV27 to TRBJ1-2; a weak D match, TRBD1 (5 bases). The germline CDR1 and CDR2 sequences are MNHEY and SMNVEV (reference sequence). Between the trimmed V and J ends, which lost 3 bases and 8 bases, there was a span of 13 bases. The CDR3 extends over 13 amino acids. CDR3: CASSLSGGEGYTF. As DNA, the CDR3 is TGTGCCAGCAGTTTGAGCGGAGGGGAGGGCTACACCTTC.

Turning to this clone: Other DNA sequences of this sample code for an identical CDR3. V is TRBV28 and J is TRBJ2-1, with D unresolved. Trimming left V 5 bases short and J 7 bases short, with 9 bases between. CDR1 and CDR2 from the germline V gene are MDHEN and SYDVKM. This CDR3 contains 12 residues. The CDR3 protein is CASSPHGNEQFF. The CDR3 DNA follows: TGTGCCAGCAGTCCGCACGGGAATGAGCAGTTCTTC.

The chain combines TRBV10-3 with TRBJ2-3; a possible D gene is TRBD1 (5 bases). V lost 8 bases and J lost 3, with 21 bases in between. The length of the CDR3 is 16 residues. From germline, CDR1 is ENHRY and CDR2 SYGVKD. The CDR3 here is CAIRATAARGTDTQYF. The CDR3 nucleotides are TGTGCCATCCGGGCGACAGCAGCAAGGGGTACAGATACGCAGTATTTT.

This chain links TRBV5-5 with TRBJ2-5, with D perhaps TRBD1 (6 bases). The CDR3 sequence is 15 residues long. The germline V gene encodes CDR1 SGHKS and CDR2 YYEKEE (reference sequence). V gave up 3 bases and J gave up 1 base, with 13 bases separating them. The CDR3 loop reads CASSWVGTTQETQYF. The CDR3 bases are TGTGCCAGCAGCTGGGTTGGGACAACCCAAGAGACCCAGTACTTC.

This clone was counted between two and nine times. The chain has TRBV30 and TRBJ1-1; no clear D gene. V gave up 1 base and J gave up 5 bases, with 5 bases separating them. Germline V gene data show CDR1 as GTSNPN and CDR2 as SVGIG (reference sequence). The CDR3 extends over 11 amino acids. The CDR3 spells CAWSARTEAFF. The CDR3 DNA sequence: TGTGCCTGGAGTGCGAGGACTGAAGCTTTCTTT.

The rearrangement uses TRBV11-2 and TRBJ2-1; 7 nucleotides line up with TRBD2. Germline-derived CDR1 and CDR2 are SGHAT and FQNNGV. This CDR3 has 13 amino acids. The V segment lost 1 base and the J segment 8 bases; nucleotides outside the gene matches: 2. The CDR3 loop is CASSLGLAHEQFF. CDR3 nucleotide sequence: TGTGCCAGCAGCTTAGGACTAGCCCATGAGCAGTTCTTC.

The J gene is TRBJ2-5, the V gene TRBV2, with 9 bases fitting TRBD1. This CDR3 is built from 13 residues. The germline CDR1 and CDR2 sequences are SNHLY and FYNNEI. The V and J ends lost 8 bases and 5 bases, in that order; junction bases with no gene match: 6. The chain's CDR3 is CASSQGAGETQYF. The CDR3, as DNA: TGTGCCAGCTCACAGGGGGCCGGGGAGACCCAGTACTTC.

In this sample, this clone turned up a few times. The gene calls are TRBV5-1 and TRBJ2-3; D is uncertain. The CDR3 length is 16 residues. V was cut by 0 bases and J by 0 bases, with 11 bases left in between. Germline values: CDR1 SGHRS, CDR2 YFSETQ. In DNA form, the CDR3 reads TGCGCCAGCAGCTTGGTCGGGTTGGGTAGCACAGATACGCAGTATTTT. Its protein product is CASSLVGLGSTDTQYF.

This clone showed up just a few times. This rearrangement joins TRBV19 to TRBJ1-2, with a possible D match to TRBD1 (5 bases). The CDR3 totals 12 residues. V shed 9 bases and J shed 0 bases, with 8 bases lying between them. Germline loops: CDR1 LNHDA, CDR2 SQIVND (reference sequence). This chain's CDR3 is CASTGSNYGYTF. CDR3 in DNA: TGTGCCAGCACAGGCTCTAACTATGGCTACACCTTC.

The rearrangement joins TRBV19 to TRBJ1-5; 7 bases map to TRBD1. CDR3 size: 16 residues. The V gene's germline CDR1 is LNHDA and CDR2 SQIVND (reference sequence). Unmatched junction bases numbered 8, after V lost 3 bases and J lost 3 bases. The CDR3, as DNA: TGTGCCAGTAGTATTAGACAGGGAGCGTACAATCAGCCCCAGCATTTT. Protein sequence: CASSIRQGAYNQPQHF.

The rearrangement links TRBV29-1 to TRBJ2-3; D is ambiguous. V was clipped by 7 bases and J by 9 bases, with 17 bases between them. Germline CDR1 and CDR2: SQVTM and ANQGSEA. This CDR3 region has 12 residues. DNA for the CDR3: TGCAGCGCCACTCCCGGGTCCCTAACGCAGTATTTT. Amino acid sequence: CSATPGSLTQYF.

This chain links TRBV4-1 with TRBJ2-2; D remains unclear. Germline values: CDR1 MGHRA, CDR2 YSYEKL. CDR3 length: 17 residues. Trimming took off 0 bases at V and 7 bases at J, with 18 bases between the two ends. CDR3 sequence reads: CASSQDVARPLSGELFF. In DNA form, the CDR3 reads TGCGCCAGCAGCCAAGATGTAGCTCGACCCCTTAGCGGGGAGCTGTTTTTT.

CDR3 residues: CASSLISSGNTIYF. The CDR3, as DNA: TGTGCCAGCAGCTTGATCAGCTCTGGAAACACCATATATTTT. The J gene is TRBJ1-3, the V gene TRBV5-6; D unresolved. Trimming removed 1 base at V and 0 bases at J, with 5 bases between. CDR1 is SGHDT and CDR2 is YYEEEE in the germline V gene. This CDR3 comprises 14 residues.

This clone was detected once. This rearrangement joins TRBV27 to TRBJ1-5, with 7 bases that match TRBD1. The V gene's germline CDR1 is MNHEY and CDR2 SMNVEV (reference sequence). The CDR3 is 16 residues long. The V segment lost 4 bases and the J segment 4 bases; nucleotides outside the gene matches: 10. The CDR3 DNA reads TGTGCCAGCAGTTCCCAAATGGACAGGCTAAATCAGCCCCAGCATTTT. Encoded protein: CASSSQMDRLNQPQHF.

The V call is TRBV27, the J call TRBJ2-1, with 8 bases fitting TRBD2. The length of the CDR3 is 16 residues. CDR1 and CDR2 from the germline V gene are MNHEY and SMNVEV (reference sequence). J lost 6 bases, V lost 2 bases, and 9 bases had no gene match. The CDR3 sequence: CASSLILAGGLNEQFF. The DNA of the CDR3 is TGTGCCAGCAGTTTAATTTTGGCGGGGGGACTCAATGAGCAGTTCTTC.

The CDR3 region has the DNA TGTGCCAGCAGCTTAGGACAGGGGGGGAACACTGAAGCTTTCTTT. It encodes CASSLGQGGNTEAFF. This chain connects TRBV11-3 to TRBJ1-1; 9 bases agree with TRBD1. Unmatched junction bases numbered 1, after V lost 1 base and J lost 1 base. Germline-derived CDR1 and CDR2 are SGHNT and YENEEA. The CDR3 contains 15 residues.

V gene TRBV28 combines with J gene TRBJ1-2; weak D call: TRBD1 (6 bases). Germline V CDR1 and CDR2: MDHEN, SYDVKM. V was pared by 1 base and J by 5 bases, with 17 bases between. The CDR3 sequence is 16 residues long. CDR3 DNA sequence: TGTGCCAGCAGTTTATTGTCGACCAGGGGTCTATATGGCTACACCTTC. Amino acid sequence: CASSLLSTRGLYGYTF.

The chain employs TRBV19 and TRBJ1-5; weak D call: TRBD1 (6 bases). CDR3 length: 17 amino acids. Germline loops: CDR1 LNHDA, CDR2 SQIVND (reference sequence). V gave up 1 base and J gave up 0 bases, with 13 bases separating them. The CDR3 sequence is CASSIGRTADSNQPQHF. The CDR3 DNA follows: TGTGCCAGTAGTATAGGTCGGACAGCTGATAGCAATCAGCCCCAGCATTTT.

V and J are TRBV30 and TRBJ1-1; 9 nucleotides agree with TRBD1. Germline V gene data show CDR1 as GTSNPN and CDR2 as SVGIG (reference sequence). CDR3 length: 13 residues. J gave up 10 bases and V 0 bases, and 6 bases lay outside the gene matches. The DNA of the CDR3 is TGTGCCTGGAGTGTAATGGGACAGGGCGTAGCTTTCTTT. Protein product: CAWSVMGQGVAFF.

V and J are TRBV30 and TRBJ1-6, with 7 bases matching TRBD1. Germline CDR1 is GTSNPN and CDR2 is SVGIG (reference sequence). Losses at the gene ends were 4 bases for V and 9 bases for J; bases not matched to a gene: 12. This CDR3 comprises 15 residues. The CDR3 sequence is CAWIGTELFTSPLHF. CDR3 nucleotides: TGTGCCTGGATAGGGACAGAGCTTTTTACTTCACCCCTCCACTTT.

V gene TRBV5-7 combines with J gene TRBJ1-2; perhaps TRBD1 as D (5 bases). TRBV5-7 is an ORF, with its function uncertain. V lost 4 bases, J lost 5 bases, and 27 bases lay in between. This CDR3 is 18 amino acids long. The CDR3 sequence is CASSVAGGVAPPNYGYTF. The CDR3 DNA follows: TGTGCCAGCAGCGTCGCGGGAGGGGTAGCCCCACCCAATTATGGCTACACCTTC.

Comment on this clone: In the same sample, other DNA sequences code for this CDR3. CDR3 in DNA: TGTGCCAGCAGCCCCCGAACAGGGTTGAACACTGAAGCTTTCTTT. Amino acids: CASSPRTGLNTEAFF. V is TRBV9 and J is TRBJ1-1; D might be TRBD1 (6 bases). V was shortened by 4 bases and J by 0 bases, with 13 bases between the two germline ends. The CDR3 runs to 15 residues. The germline V gene encodes CDR1 SGDLS and CDR2 YYNGEE.

Concerning this clone itself: The junction and the germline gene differ at one end; a read error may be behind it. The chain couples TRBV18 to TRBJ2-5; 8 nucleotides line up with TRBD1. CDR1 is KGHSH, CDR2 LQKENI, per germline. The CDR3 consists of 11 residues. CDR3 coding DNA: TGTGCCAGCTCACTGGGACAGGAGAAGCACTTC. Amino acid sequence: CASSLGQEKHF.

This clone was found once. The chain has TRBV28 and TRBJ2-7, with a weak D call TRBD2 (6 bases). The CDR3 has 14 amino acids. Germline assignment: CDR1 MDHEN and CDR2 SYDVKM. Trimming shortened V by 6 bases and J by 2 bases, and 14 bases separated the two germline ends. CDR3 in DNA: TGTGCCAGCAGCGGGTGGCGGGAAGCCTACGAGCAGTACGTC. It is translated as CASSGWREAYEQYV.

V is TRBV6-1 and J is TRBJ2-4; TRBD1 matches at 8 bases. The ends lost 4 bases at V and 0 bases at J; junction bases unmatched: 11. The CDR3 is 18 residues long. In germline, CDR1 is MNHNS, CDR2 SASEGT. CDR3 sequence (DNA): TGTGCCAGCAGTGGACCGGGACAGGAAATTCTAGCCAAAAACATTCAGTACTTC. Its translation is CASSGPGQEILAKNIQYF.

This chain uses TRBV29-1 with TRBJ1-1, with TRBD1 as a possible D gene (5 bases). V was clipped by 7 bases and J by 1 base, with 13 bases between them. CDR1 is SQVTM and CDR2 is ANQGSEA in the germline V gene. This CDR3 is built from 13 residues. This chain's CDR3 is CSALNQGNTEAFF. CDR3 coding DNA: TGCAGCGCACTAAATCAGGGGAACACTGAAGCTTTCTTT.

The genes are TRBV27 and TRBJ2-3, with TRBD1 matching over 8 bases. CDR1 is MNHEY and CDR2 is SMNVEV in the germline V gene (reference sequence). This CDR3 has 16 amino acids. The trim removed 2 bases at V and 3 bases at J, leaving 7 bases unmatched. This CDR3 reads CASSLEAGGRTDTQYF. In DNA form, the CDR3 reads TGTGCCAGCAGTTTAGAGGCAGGGGGCAGGACAGATACGCAGTATTTT.